Listed below are T cell receptor beta chains from one sample, sequenced in a study of PD-1 blockade in classical Hodgkin lymphoma. Method: immunoSEQ multiplex PCR; TCRdb's copy keeps in-frame clones and lacks some. The sample consists of approximately 98,000 clones, about nine tenths of them appearing once. The sequenced sample was peripheral blood mononuclear cells (PBMCs), obtained before the second cycle of nivolumab. These receptors were collected from a human donor with classical Hodgkin lymphoma. Each CDR3 is given without its conserved first and last residue.

V gene	CDR3 protein
TRBV30	AWSVEAGDTEAF
TRBV15	ATSGRTSGRAGVTDTQY
TRBV7-8	ASSLGDDSNQPQH
TRBV18	ASSPNTDREQY
TRBV29-1	SVEHLSEGAF
TRBV5-1	ASSLGPEQY
TRBV19	ASRNWRDNEQF
TRBV9	ASTRSGQGGTGELF
TRBV4-2	ASSQDSGKGFYEQY
TRBV29-1	SVRAMSTDTQY
TRBV6-5	ASTADAWGYT
TRBV10-3	ATVESNTEAF
TRBV5-4	ASSPTPGGLNTEAF
TRBV4-1	ASSLQRAGGYNEQF
TRBV27	ASSPGLAGVGTQY
TRBV18	ASSPYRERSEQF
TRBV5-6	ASSLMVVMNTEAF
TRBV5-4	ASSSPGDLGAF
TRBV5-1	ASRIGTDYGYT
TRBV6-6	ASSYSSTEYEQY
TRBV6-5	ASSLEGAAAF
TRBV7-9	ASSSTQAVSSYNEQF
TRBV14	ASSLSENTEAF
TRBV2	ASRDGQGWTEAF
TRBV19	ASSIDPLLEGGYT
TRBV5-6	AGNTGGRLAGNTGELF
TRBV5-4	ASSPRTGIRPYNEQF
TRBV14	ASSQEATRQLNTEAF
TRBV7-2	ASSSQPSNYGYT
TRBV28	ASSLDTRSGANVLT
TRBV2	ASRTTGPAPST
TRBV4-1	ASSQALRARDSYEQY
TRBV28	ASSPPGQGGRVYGYT
TRBV7-9	ASSLGQNTGELF
TRBV5-5	ASSWAGTGGREQY
TRBV7-9	ASSLSSGLAGEDEQF
TRBV11-3	ASSSTADTQY
TRBV28	ASILSGSSYNEQF
TRBV7-9	ASSHGAEAF
TRBV15	ATSSGQGEYEQY
TRBV30	AWSPGLLSYEQY
TRBV7-6	ASSLTDTQY
TRBV4-1	ASSRSLAGASYEQY
TRBV19	ASSIAPDLNTEAF